The TCR beta chain under discussion was sequenced for a study of tumor-infiltrating lymphocytes in primary liver carcinoma. Study-level results: A significantly higher top-250-clone fraction was recorded for tumors than for blood (p = 0.039).

TCR beta cDNA came from about 0.55 ug total RNA, primed with a constant-region primer. A slightly modified ARM-PCR protocol with three nested multiplex PCR rounds produced these TCR beta libraries. Both of the initial two PCR rounds ran for about 9 cycles and employed TRBV1-TRBV30 forward primers alongside a C-beta reverse primer. Each CDR3 protein gets one entry after TCRdb re-called the multiplex PCR reads with MiXCR. The table includes 300,000 to 350,000 distinct CDR3 sequences, 65% detected once. The researchers obtained blood RNA from unsorted whole blood and also extracted germline DNA. CDR1 MNHEY and CDR2 SVGEGT come from the germline V gene. With 11 bases removed from V and 1 base from J, the gap between germline ends came to 26 bases. The CDR3 is 17 residues long. This clonotype appeared once. Its matching antigen is unknown.

J is TRBJ1-1 and V is TRBV6-2 or TRBV6-3; D is perhaps TRBD1 (5 bases). Sequencing was carried out using peripheral blood. The TCR was taken from a man aged 35 to 55 with primary liver carcinoma and hepatitis B virus infection. The CDR3 nucleotides are TGTGCCGGCAATACCGGGACCGGGCTGGGAGCGAACACTGAAGCTTTCTTT. Translated: CAGNTGTGLGANTEAFF.